Below are 30 T cell receptor beta chains sequenced from a single sample in a study of regulatory T cells in long-lasting Graves disease. Arm-PCR of CDR3 regions with iRepertoire HTBI primers generated TCR beta libraries. Each CDR3 protein is one row after TCRdb ran MiXCR on the multiplex PCR reads. The sample contains 530,000 or so distinct CDR3 sequences, 13% of which appear only once. Documented time point: newly diagnosed GD, antithyroid drugs for less than 3 months. From RNA extracted from PBMCs, the TCR library was made. The same sample was also used in a study of T cells in Graves' hyperthyroidism and ophthalmopathy.

This specimen was peripheral blood mononuclear cells (PBMCs), taken at new diagnosis, from a patient treated with antithyroid drugs. The source is a man aged 25-45 years with Graves disease.

This clonotype was found many times. The chain links TRBV14 to TRBJ1-5; D is perhaps TRBD1 (6 bases). Germline V gene data show CDR1 as SGHDN and CDR2 as FVKESK. There are 15 residues in the CDR3. Deletions cut 0 bases from V and 7 bases from J, with 13 bases between. The DNA for the CDR3 is TGTGCCAGCAGCCAAGATAAGCACAGGGAGCAGCCCCAGCATTTT. Protein: CASSQDKHREQPQHF.

The gene calls are TRBV3-1 and TRBJ1-1; D is ambiguous. V was trimmed by 1 base and J by 1 base, leaving 7 bases between them. This CDR3 has 14 residues. CDR1 and CDR2 (germline): LGHDT, YNNKEL (reference sequence). CDR3 DNA: TGTGCCAGCAGCCAAGTAACGGGGAACACTGAAGCTTTCTTT. Its translation is CASSQVTGNTEAFF.

This clonotype was seen repeatedly, ten times or more. The chain uses TRBV20-1 and TRBJ2-3, with 16 bases lining up with TRBD2. The germline gives CDR1 DFQATT, CDR2 SNEGSKA (reference sequence). The CDR3 has 16 residues. Germline trimming cut 1 base from V and 3 bases from J; bases unmatched to any gene: 1. DNA for the CDR3: TGCAGTGCTAGAGGGGGACTAGCGGGAGGGACAGATACGCAGTATTTT. It translates to CSARGGLAGGTDTQYF.

There are a few counts of this clonotype. The chain recombines TRBV30 with TRBJ2-6; D ambiguous. In germline, CDR1 is GTSNPN, CDR2 SVGIG (reference sequence). The CDR3 length is 18 residues. Trimming shortened V by 3 bases and J by 0 bases, and 18 bases separated the two germline ends. The CDR3 reads CAWRVFGRQSSGANVLTF. In DNA form, the CDR3 reads TGTGCCTGGAGAGTATTCGGCCGCCAGAGCTCTGGGGCCAACGTCCTGACTTTC.

This clonotype was seen at least ten times. The J gene is TRBJ1-1, the V gene TRBV29-1; D perhaps matches TRBD1 (6 bases). CDR3 length equals 11 residues. Trimming left V 4 bases short and J 5 bases short, with 8 bases between. Germline lookup yields CDR1 SQVTM and CDR2 ANQGSEA. Here the CDR3 DNA reads TGCAGCGTTGGTCAGGGGACTGAAGCTTTCTTT. Its translation is CSVGQGTEAFF.

The V and J genes are TRBV18 and TRBJ1-1, with a possible D match to TRBD1 (6 bases). Germline CDR1 and CDR2: KGHSH and LQKENI. The CDR3 extends over 14 amino acids. Trimming removed 7 bases from V and 2 bases from J, with 14 bases in between. The CDR3 protein is CASCTGTTNTEAFF. CDR3 in DNA: TGTGCCAGCTGTACCGGGACAACTAACACTGAAGCTTTCTTT.

The J gene is TRBJ1-3, the V gene TRBV7-9, with 8 bases lining up with TRBD1. V trimming: 3 bases; J trimming: 5 bases; junction bases outside the gene matches: 6. Germline CDR1 reads SEHNR; CDR2 reads FQNEAQ (reference sequence). This CDR3 is 15 amino acids long. The CDR3 is CASSFMGQERNTIYF. In DNA form, the CDR3 reads TGTGCCAGCAGCTTCATGGGACAGGAACGAAACACCATATATTTT.

As for this clonotype: A clone one base away is much larger, so this may be a read error. The V call is TRBV20-1, the J call TRBJ2-2, with D possibly TRBD1 on 8 matching bases. Per germline, CDR1 DFQATT and CDR2 SNEGSKA (reference sequence). The CDR3 is made up of 15 amino acids. The V end lost 6 bases, the J end lost 7 bases, and 21 bases lay between the germline ends. DNA for the CDR3: TGCAGTGCGACAGGGGCGGGAGTTCGTAACGGGGAGCTGTTTTTT. Translating gives CSATGAGVRNGELFF.

This clonotype was recorded many times. The rearrangement links TRBV6-5 to TRBJ1-2; TRBD1 matches at 8 bases. The CDR3 runs 17 residues. Trimming removed 1 base from V and 2 bases from J; junction bases left unmatched: 9. The germline gives CDR1 MNHEY, CDR2 SVGAGI. The CDR3 nucleotides are TGTGCCAGCAGTTACTACAGGGGGAATTTGAAAAACTATGGCTACACCTTC. This sequence encodes CASSYYRGNLKNYGYTF.

The chain combines TRBV24-1 with TRBJ2-3, with 9 bases lining up with TRBD1. Per the germline V gene, CDR1 is KGHDR and CDR2 is SFDVKD. V trimming: 9 bases; J trimming: 4 bases; junction bases outside the gene matches: 16. The length of the CDR3 is 17 residues. In DNA, the CDR3 is TGTGCCACCGATGATATGCAACAGGGGGCGCGTGCAGATACGCAGTATTTT. Translated: CATDDMQQGARADTQYF.

V is TRBV7-9 and J is TRBJ2-4; 8 bases are shared with TRBD2. The CDR3 sequence is 15 residues long. Germline trimming cut 5 bases from V and 4 bases from J; bases unmatched to any gene: 7. Germline CDR1 is SEHNR and CDR2 is FQNEAQ (reference sequence). CDR3 loop: CASSTPGTRKNIQYF. The CDR3 region has the DNA TGTGCCAGCAGCACCCCCGGGACTAGAAAAAACATTCAGTACTTC.

Details on this clonotype: The junction departs from germline at one end; a sequencing error may be responsible. This chain joins TRBV27 and TRBJ2-3, with D unresolved. The CDR3 sequence is 13 residues long. CDR1 and CDR2 (germline): MNHEY, SMNVEV (reference sequence). This CDR3 is CASSLVSKDTQYF. DNA for the CDR3: TGTGCCAGCAGTTTAGTTAGCAAAGATACGCAGTATTTT.

Comment on this clonotype: A much larger clone sits a single nucleotide away, making a read error possible. The CDR3 DNA sequence: TGCAGTGCTAGAGTGACTAGCGGGGTGATCGAGCAGTACTTC. Translating gives CSARVTSGVIEQYF. The rearrangement links TRBV20-1 to TRBJ2-7; 11 bases match TRBD2. Germline V gives CDR1 DFQATT, CDR2 SNEGSKA (reference sequence). The V gene end was trimmed by 1 base and the J gene end by 6 bases; junction bases not matched to a gene: 5. This CDR3 comprises 14 residues.

The count of this clonotype is one. The chain joins TRBV20-1 to TRBJ1-2, with 7 bases aligning to TRBD1. The germline V gene has CDR1 DFQATT and CDR2 SNEGSKA (reference sequence). The CDR3 is 12 amino acids. This chain's CDR3 is CRPDRDNYGYTF. CDR3 DNA sequence: TGCAGACCAGACAGGGATAACTATGGCTACACCTTC.

This clonotype showed up many times. For the CDR3, the DNA is TGTGCCAGCACCCACGGGACAGCACCCTACGAGCAGTACTTC. Translation gives CASTHGTAPYEQYF. The J gene is TRBJ2-7, the V gene TRBV6-1; 7 bases are shared with TRBD1. Germline CDR1 reads MNHNS; CDR2 reads SASEGT. The CDR3 length is 14 residues. V trimming: 7 bases; J trimming: 2 bases; junction bases outside the gene matches: 8.

This clonotype has a count of ten or more. V and J are TRBV2 and TRBJ2-2; D call uncertain. Trimming took 3 bases from V and 7 from J, leaving 9 bases between them. The CDR3 has 13 amino acids. CDR1 is SNHLY, CDR2 FYNNEI, per germline. CDR3 amino acids: CASSESLGGELFF. The CDR3 bases are TGTGCCAGCAGTGAGTCATTAGGCGGGGAGCTGTTTTTT.

This clonotype was seen many times. This rearrangement joins TRBV30 to TRBJ1-5; TRBD1 matches at 9 bases. There are 14 residues in the CDR3. CDR1 and CDR2 from the germline V gene are GTSNPN and SVGIG (reference sequence). V was clipped by 5 bases and J by 2 bases; unmatched bases: 4. CDR3 DNA: TGTGCCTGGGGGACAGGGCTCCGCAATCAGCCCCAGCATTTT. Translation: CAWGTGLRNQPQHF. The full variable domain, its missing parts supplied by reference TRBV30 and TRBJ1-5, is SQTIHQWPATLVQPVGSPLSLECTVEGTSNPNLYWYRQAAGRGLQLLFYSVGIGQISSEVPQNLSASRPQDRQFILSSKKLLLSDSGFYLCAWGTGLRNQPQHFGDGTRLSIL.

In this sample, this clonotype turned up many times. The J gene is TRBJ1-2, the V gene TRBV4-2, with a possible D match to TRBD1 (5 bases). The CDR3 contains 13 residues. The V end lost 5 bases, the J end lost 7 bases, and 14 bases lay between the germline ends. CDR1 and CDR2 (germline): LGHNA, YNFKEQ. CDR3 sequence reads: CASSSARRGGYTF. In DNA form, the CDR3 reads TGTGCCAGCAGCAGTGCGAGGAGGGGTGGCTACACCTTC.

This clonotype was seen only a few times. The chain is built from TRBV11-2 and TRBJ2-5; TRBD2 is a possible D gene (5 bases). The V gene's germline CDR1 is SGHAT and CDR2 FQNNGV. V was pared by 0 bases and J by 4 bases, with 9 bases between. CDR3 length: 14 residues. For the CDR3, the DNA is TGTGCCAGCAGCTTAGATCGAAGCGGAGAGACCCAGTACTTC. This gives the protein CASSLDRSGETQYF. Looking up the rest from reference TRBV11-2 and TRBJ2-5 gives the full variable domain: EAGVAQSPRYKIIEKRQSVAFWCNPISGHATLYWYQQILGQGPKLLIQFQNNGVVDDSQLPKDRFSAERLKGVDSTLKIQPAKLEDSAVYLCASSLDRSGETQYFGPGTRLLVL.

This clonotype occurred many times. The V call is TRBV11-3, the J call TRBJ2-3; 12 bases are a match to TRBD2. CDR3 length: 20 residues. Germline V CDR1 and CDR2: SGHNT, YENEEA. Losses at the gene ends were 4 bases for V and 2 bases for J; bases not matched to a gene: 16. The CDR3 sequence is CASSSVVEFGLAGHTDTQYF. CDR3 bases: TGTGCCAGCAGCTCAGTGGTCGAGTTTGGACTAGCGGGGCACACAGATACGCAGTATTTT.

This clonotype showed up many times. This chain joins TRBV2 and TRBJ1-2; no clear D gene. Germline lookup yields CDR1 SNHLY and CDR2 FYNNEI. The CDR3 runs to 15 residues. V lost 6 bases and J 8 bases, leaving 22 bases between the germline ends. Here the CDR3 reads CASSLDRPSAYGYTF. CDR3 in DNA: TGTGCCAGCAGCCTGGACCGTCCTAGCGCCTACGGCTACACCTTC.

This clonotype was seen repeatedly, ten times or more. This chain connects TRBV12-3 or TRBV12-4 to TRBJ2-4; weak D call: TRBD1 (5 bases). Trimming shortened V by 3 bases and J by 6 bases, and 12 bases separated the two germline ends. The length of the CDR3 is 14 residues. DNA of the CDR3: TGTGCCAGCAGTTTTTCCGGTGACAGAAACATTCAGTACTTC. It yields the protein CASSFSGDRNIQYF.

This clonotype was detected many times. The chain carries TRBV29-1 and TRBJ2-7, with 7 bases lining up with TRBD1. The CDR3 runs to 15 residues. Germline values: CDR1 SQVTM, CDR2 ANQGSEA. After removal of 0 bases from V and 3 bases from J, the junction contained 8 bases not matched to a gene. The CDR3 nucleotides read TGCAGCGTTGAAGATGGTCAGGGGGATGTCTACGAGCAGTACTTC. Residues: CSVEDGQGDVYEQYF.

This clonotype was counted many times. The chain carries TRBV7-9 and TRBJ1-1; D gene uncertain. The CDR3 sequence is 13 residues long. Germline values: CDR1 SEHNR, CDR2 FQNEAQ (reference sequence). V gave up 5 bases and J gave up 7 bases, with 14 bases separating them. The CDR3 sequence is CASSKEFVSEAFF. The CDR3 coding sequence is TGTGCCAGCAGCAAAGAATTCGTGAGTGAAGCTTTCTTT.

In its sample, this clonotype was seen many times. The chain uses TRBV6-4 and TRBJ2-2, with 9 bases identical to TRBD1. The germline CDR1 and CDR2 sequences are MRHNA and SNTAGT. The CDR3 contains 14 residues. V shed 8 bases, J shed 3 bases, and the junction held 4 bases outside the gene matches. The CDR3 here is CASARTGDTGELFF. In nucleotides, the CDR3 is TGTGCCAGCGCCCGGACAGGGGACACCGGGGAGCTGTTTTTT.

This clonotype has ten or more counts. The rearrangement uses TRBV30 and TRBJ2-2, with D hard to call. Trimming left V 0 bases short and J 5 bases short, with 7 bases between. CDR1 GTSNPN and CDR2 SVGIG come from the germline V gene (reference sequence). The CDR3 length is 13 residues. In nucleotides, the CDR3 is TGTGCCTGGAGTGTTGGTTGGACCGGGGAGCTGTTTTTT. Amino acid sequence: CAWSVGWTGELFF.

This clonotype was seen a handful of times. The chain employs TRBV30 and TRBJ1-2; D not certain. Trimming took 5 bases from V and 1 from J, leaving 14 bases between them. Germline assignment: CDR1 GTSNPN and CDR2 SVGIG (reference sequence). The CDR3 extends over 14 amino acids. The CDR3 spells CAWGPKGLNYGYTF. The CDR3 DNA follows: TGTGCCTGGGGTCCGAAAGGTCTTAACTATGGCTACACCTTC. Together with reference TRBV30 and TRBJ1-2, the CDR3 gives the full variable domain: SQTIHQWPATLVQPVGSPLSLECTVEGTSNPNLYWYRQAAGRGLQLLFYSVGIGQISSEVPQNLSASRPQDRQFILSSKKLLLSDSGFYLCAWGPKGLNYGYTFGSGTRLTVV.

This clonotype was seen a handful of times. The chain recombines TRBV10-3 with TRBJ1-2; the D gene is possibly TRBD1 (5 bases). CDR1 ENHRY and CDR2 SYGVKD come from the germline V gene. The CDR3 covers 13 residues. Trimming removed 0 bases at V and 5 bases at J, with 7 bases between. The CDR3: CAISESKGYGYTF. CDR3 nucleotide sequence: TGTGCCATCAGTGAGTCGAAGGGGTATGGCTACACCTTC.

This clonotype was seen a few times. The V call is TRBV20-1, the J call TRBJ2-7, with 16 bases matching TRBD2. V was clipped by 5 bases and J by 6 bases; unmatched bases: 7. This CDR3 has 15 residues. The germline V gene encodes CDR1 DFQATT and CDR2 SNEGSKA (reference sequence). CDR3: CSAGTSGRASSEQYF. In DNA, the CDR3 is TGCAGTGCTGGGACTAGCGGGAGGGCCTCGAGCGAGCAGTACTTC.

This clonotype came up many times. The chain recombines TRBV9 with TRBJ2-7; 8 bases fit TRBD1. Germline CDR1 is SGDLS and CDR2 is YYNGEE. CDR3 size: 16 residues. Trimming cost V 1 base and J 7 bases; bases outside gene matches: 13. CDR3 sequence: CASSVSGTGGSDEQYF. As DNA, the CDR3 is TGTGCCAGCAGCGTAAGTGGAACAGGGGGAAGTGATGAGCAGTACTTC.